The rows below give T cell receptor beta chains drawn from one sample of a study of beta chain features in type 1 diabetes. Profiling relied on immunoSEQ multiplex PCR, and the TCRdb table lists in-frame clones only, not all of them. The table shows 600,000 to 650,000 clones, with about 16% occurring only once. Sequenced sample: naive CD4+ T cells from blood. The receptors here all came from a man aged 18 to 29 in good health. CDR3s include the opening cysteine and the closing phenylalanine or tryptophan. Fields, in order: J gene, D gene, V gene, clone size, CDR3 DNA, CDR3 protein. A D gene is named only where the DNA matches it firmly. The size field is filled for only some rows; it gives once, few, many or a size class.

J: TRBJ1-2; D: NA; V: TRBV7-2; size: few; DNA: TGTGCCAGCAGCTTAGGACAGCCGGGCTACACCTTC; CDR3: CASSLGQPGYTF
J: TRBJ1-6; D: NA; V: TRBV6-5; size: few; DNA: TGTGCCAGCAGTTACTCGAGCAGAAGGCTCCACTTT; CDR3: CASSYSSRRLHF
J: TRBJ2-3; D: TRBD2; V: TRBV19; size: NA; DNA: TGTGCCAGTAGTATAGTAGCGGGGGGCACAGATACGCAGTATTTT; CDR3: CASSIVAGGTDTQYF
J: TRBJ1-1; D: NA; V: TRBV19; size: NA; DNA: TGTGCCAGTACCTCACAGGCTATGAACACTGAAGCTTTCTTT; CDR3: CASTSQAMNTEAFF
J: TRBJ2-5; D: NA; V: TRBV5-1; size: NA; DNA: TGCGCCAGCAGCTTGAACCAAGAGACCCAGTACTTC; CDR3: CASSLNQETQYF
J: TRBJ2-2; D: NA; V: TRBV25-1; size: few; DNA: TGTGCCAGCAGTGGCCGGGTTTCAAGGACCGGGGAGCTGTTTTTT; CDR3: CASSGRVSRTGELFF
J: TRBJ1-3; D: NA; V: TRBV7-3; size: NA; DNA: TGTGCCAGCAGCCCCGACGGTCCTTGGGGAAACACCATATATTTT; CDR3: CASSPDGPWGNTIYF
J: TRBJ2-7; D: NA; V: TRBV5-1; size: NA; DNA: TGCGCCAGCAGCTTGGTCGTTAGGACATTTGAGCAGTACTTC; CDR3: CASSLVVRTFEQYF
J: TRBJ2-7; D: NA; V: TRBV15; size: few; DNA: TGTGCCACCAGCAGAGTCGGGGTCTACGAGCAGTACTTC; CDR3: CATSRVGVYEQYF
J: TRBJ2-7; D: TRBD1; V: TRBV30; size: NA; DNA: TGTGCCTGGAGTGTCACGGGACAGGCGTCCTACGAGCAGTACTTC; CDR3: CAWSVTGQASYEQYF
J: TRBJ1-4; D: NA; V: TRBV5-1; size: NA; DNA: TGCGCCAGCAGCTTGACCGGGGGATATCAGAATGAAAAACTGTTTTTT; CDR3: CASSLTGGYQNEKLFF
J: TRBJ2-2; D: TRBD1; V: TRBV13; size: few; DNA: TGTGCCAGCAGAAGGGACAGGGGCACCGGGGAGCTGTTTTTT; CDR3: CASRRDRGTGELFF
J: TRBJ1-3; D: TRBD1; V: TRBV7-9; size: NA; DNA: TGTGCCAGCAGCTTAAAACGCCGGGACAGGGGAACTGGAAACACCATATATTTT; CDR3: CASSLKRRDRGTGNTIYF